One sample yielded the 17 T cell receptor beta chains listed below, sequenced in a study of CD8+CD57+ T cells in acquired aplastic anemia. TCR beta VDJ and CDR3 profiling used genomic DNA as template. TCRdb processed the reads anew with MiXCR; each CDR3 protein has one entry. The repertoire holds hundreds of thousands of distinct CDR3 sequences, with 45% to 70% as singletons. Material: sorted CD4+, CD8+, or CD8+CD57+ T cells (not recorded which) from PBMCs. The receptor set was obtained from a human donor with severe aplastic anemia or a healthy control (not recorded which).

CDR3: CSAPTFGGAIYEQYF. The CDR3 coding sequence is TGCAGTGCTCCGACCTTTGGGGGGGCAATCTACGAGCAGTACTTC. V is TRBV20-1 and J is TRBJ2-7; possible D gene TRBD2, 7 bases. CDR3 length: 15 residues. Germline values: CDR1 DFQATT, CDR2 SNEGSKA (reference sequence). V lost 5 bases to trimming and J lost 3 bases, with 20 bases between them.

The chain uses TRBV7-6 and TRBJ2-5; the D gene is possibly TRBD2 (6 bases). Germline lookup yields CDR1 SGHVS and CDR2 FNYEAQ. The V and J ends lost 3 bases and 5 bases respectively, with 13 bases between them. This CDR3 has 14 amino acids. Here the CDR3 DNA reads TGTGCCAGCAGCTTTTTAGCGGAGGGGGAGACCCAGTACTTC. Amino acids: CASSFLAEGETQYF.

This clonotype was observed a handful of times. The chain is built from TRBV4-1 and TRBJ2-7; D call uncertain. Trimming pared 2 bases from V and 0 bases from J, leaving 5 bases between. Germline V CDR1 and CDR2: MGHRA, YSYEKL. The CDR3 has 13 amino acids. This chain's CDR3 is CASSQSSSYEQYF. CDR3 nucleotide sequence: TGCGCCAGCAGCCAATCCAGCTCCTACGAGCAGTACTTC.

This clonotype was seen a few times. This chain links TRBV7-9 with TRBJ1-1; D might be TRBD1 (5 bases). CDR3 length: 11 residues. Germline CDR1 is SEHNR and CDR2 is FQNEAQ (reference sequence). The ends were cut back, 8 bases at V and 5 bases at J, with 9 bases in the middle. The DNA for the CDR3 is TGTGCCAGCGGCTGGGGGACTGAAGCTTTCTTT. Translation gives CASGWGTEAFF. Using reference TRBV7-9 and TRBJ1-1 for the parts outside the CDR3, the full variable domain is DTGVSQNPRHKITKRGQNVTFRCDPISEHNRLYWYRQTLGQGPEFLTYFQNEAQLEKSRLLSDRFSAERPKGSFSTLEIQRTEQGDSAMYLCASGWGTEAFFGQGTRLTVV.

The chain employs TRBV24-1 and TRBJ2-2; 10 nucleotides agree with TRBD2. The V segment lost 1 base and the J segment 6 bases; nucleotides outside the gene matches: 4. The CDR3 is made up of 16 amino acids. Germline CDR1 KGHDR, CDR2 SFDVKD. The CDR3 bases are TGTGCCACCAGTGATTTAAAAGCGGGAGGGTCCGGGGAGCTGTTTTTT. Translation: CATSDLKAGGSGELFF.

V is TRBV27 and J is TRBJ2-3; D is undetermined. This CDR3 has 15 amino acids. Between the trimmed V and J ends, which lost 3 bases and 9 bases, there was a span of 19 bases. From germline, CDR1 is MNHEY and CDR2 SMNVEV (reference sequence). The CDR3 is CASSLTPGPRSTQYF. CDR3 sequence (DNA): TGTGCCAGCAGTTTGACCCCCGGACCGAGATCGACGCAGTATTTT.

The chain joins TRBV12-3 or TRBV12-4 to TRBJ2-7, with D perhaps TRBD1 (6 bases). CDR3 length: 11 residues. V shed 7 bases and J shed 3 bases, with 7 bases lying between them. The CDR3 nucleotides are TGTGCCAGCAAAGGGGGCTACGAGCAGTACTTC. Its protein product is CASKGGYEQYF.

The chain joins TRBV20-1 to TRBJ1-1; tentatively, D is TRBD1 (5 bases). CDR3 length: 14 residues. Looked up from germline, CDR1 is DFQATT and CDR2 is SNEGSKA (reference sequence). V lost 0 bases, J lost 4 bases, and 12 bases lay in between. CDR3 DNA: TGCAGTGCTAGAGATTGGGACGGGATCACTGAAGCTTTCTTT. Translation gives CSARDWDGITEAFF.

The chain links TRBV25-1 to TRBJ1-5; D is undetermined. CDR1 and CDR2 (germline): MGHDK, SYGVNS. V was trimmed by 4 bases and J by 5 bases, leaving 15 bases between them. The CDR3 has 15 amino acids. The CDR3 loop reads CASSGGGMTDQPQHF. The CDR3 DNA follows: TGTGCCAGCAGTGGGGGAGGGATGACCGATCAGCCCCAGCATTTT.

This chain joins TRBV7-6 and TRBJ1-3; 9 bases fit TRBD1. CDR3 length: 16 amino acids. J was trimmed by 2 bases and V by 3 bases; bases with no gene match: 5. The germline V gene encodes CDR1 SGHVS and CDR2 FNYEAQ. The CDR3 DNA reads TGTGCCAGCAGCTTGGGACAGGGCCCCCCTGGAAACACCATATATTTT. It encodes CASSLGQGPPGNTIYF.

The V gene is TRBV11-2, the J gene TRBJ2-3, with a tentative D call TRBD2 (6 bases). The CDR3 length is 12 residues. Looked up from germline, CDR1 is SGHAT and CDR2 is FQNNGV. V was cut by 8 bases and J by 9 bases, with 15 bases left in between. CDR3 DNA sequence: TGTGCCAGCGATGGGACTTTTCAGACGCAGTATTTT. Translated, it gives CASDGTFQTQYF.

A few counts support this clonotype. The CDR3 DNA follows: TGTGCCAGTAGTATCGACAGCTCCCCCCCCTACGAGCAGTACTTC. It translates to CASSIDSSPPYEQYF. V and J are TRBV19 and TRBJ2-7; possible D gene TRBD1, 5 bases. The germline V gene has CDR1 LNHDA and CDR2 SQIVND (reference sequence). There are 15 residues in the CDR3. V lost 3 bases and J 2 bases, leaving 14 bases between the germline ends.

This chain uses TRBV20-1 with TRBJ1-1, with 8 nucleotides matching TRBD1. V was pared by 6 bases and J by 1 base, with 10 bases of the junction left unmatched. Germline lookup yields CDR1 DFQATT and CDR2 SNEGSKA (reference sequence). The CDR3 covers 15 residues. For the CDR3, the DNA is TGCAGTGCCCCGGACAGGGTAGTTGGGAACACTGAAGCTTTCTTT. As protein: CSAPDRVVGNTEAFF.

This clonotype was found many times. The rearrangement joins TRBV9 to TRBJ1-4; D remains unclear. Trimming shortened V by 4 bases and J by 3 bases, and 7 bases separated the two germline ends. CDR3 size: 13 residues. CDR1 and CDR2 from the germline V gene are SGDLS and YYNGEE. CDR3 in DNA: TGTGCCAGCAGCCCCACTCCTAATGAAAAACTGTTTTTT. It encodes CASSPTPNEKLFF. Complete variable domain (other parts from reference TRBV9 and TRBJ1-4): DSGVTQTPKHLITATGQRVTLRCSPRSGDLSVYWYQQSLDQGLQFLIQYYNGEERAKGNILERFSAQQFPDLHSELNLSSLELGDSALYFCASSPTPNEKLFFGSGTQLSVL.

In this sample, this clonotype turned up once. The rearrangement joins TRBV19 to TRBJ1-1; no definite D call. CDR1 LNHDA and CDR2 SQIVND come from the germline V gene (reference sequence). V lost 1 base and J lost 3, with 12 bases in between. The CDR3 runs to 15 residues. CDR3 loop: CASSIVGIWDTEAFF. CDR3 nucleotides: TGTGCCAGTAGTATAGTCGGTATTTGGGACACTGAAGCTTTCTTT.

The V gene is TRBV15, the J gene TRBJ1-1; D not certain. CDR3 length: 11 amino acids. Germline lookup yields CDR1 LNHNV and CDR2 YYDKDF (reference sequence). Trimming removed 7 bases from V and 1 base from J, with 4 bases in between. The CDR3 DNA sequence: TGTGCCACCACTCAGAACACTGAAGCTTTCTTT. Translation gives CATTQNTEAFF.

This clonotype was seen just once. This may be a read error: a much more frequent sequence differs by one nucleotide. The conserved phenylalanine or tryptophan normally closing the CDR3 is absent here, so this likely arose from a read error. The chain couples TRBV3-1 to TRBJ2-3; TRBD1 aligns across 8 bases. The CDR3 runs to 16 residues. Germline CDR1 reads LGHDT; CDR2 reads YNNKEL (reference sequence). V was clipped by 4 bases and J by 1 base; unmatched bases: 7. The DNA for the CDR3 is TGTGCCAGCAGCCCCGGGACAGGTGCGGGCACAGATACGCAGTATCTT. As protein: CASSPGTGAGTDTQYL.